This TCR beta chain was retrieved from a study of Graves' ophthalmopathy and Graves' hyperthyroidism. Many counts were recorded for this clonotype. Its antigen is not identified. Study-level results: Among thyroid clonotypes expanded above 0.001 frequency, most also appeared in blood.

Germline loops: CDR1 LNHNV, CDR2 YYDKDF (reference sequence). CDR3 length: 17 amino acids. With V trimmed by 4 bases and J by 1 base, 11 bases remained unmatched. As the template, RNA transcripts were used to amplify TCR beta CDR3 regions. First-round RT-PCR employed HTBI primers, with a second-round multiplex PCR after it. TCRdb reprocessed the multiplex PCR reads with MiXCR, giving one entry per CDR3 protein. The sample consists of under 350,000 distinct CDR3 sequences, roughly 15% of them appearing once. The receptor's source is an adult man with Graves' ophthalmopathy. Material for sequencing was peripheral blood. The V and J genes are TRBV15 and TRBJ2-7; 9 nucleotides align to TRBD1. CDR3 region: CATSNPGQGLWSYEQYF. CDR3 nucleotide sequence: TGTGCCACCAGCAACCCGGGACAGGGTTTGTGGTCCTACGAGCAGTACTTC. Supplemented by reference TRBV15 and TRBJ2-7, the full variable domain reads DAMVIQNPRYQVTQFGKPVTLSCSQTLNHNVMYWYQQKSSQAPKLLFHYYDKDFNNEADTPDNFQSRRPNTSFCFLDIRSPGLGDTAMYLCATSNPGQGLWSYEQYFGPGTRLTVT.